These T cell receptor beta chains were read from a single sample in a study of cytomegalovirus exposure and HLA in healthy donors. The repertoire was sequenced with immunoSEQ multiplex PCR; TCRdb's copy has only in-frame clones and lacks some. Seen here are 150,000 to 200,000 clones, about 79% observed once, and the top ten hold more than 13%. The sequencing input was PBMCs. Every receptor here comes from a man between 50 and 59 years old in good health and CMV-seropositive. Both conserved end residues are part of each CDR3. D genes are given only for firm matches. Where a row states a size, it is once, few, many or the class of an expanded clone; other rows omit it.

j_call,clone_size,v_call,d_call,cdr3_nt,cdr3_aa
TRBJ1-4,once,TRBV28,TRBD1,TGTGCCAGCAGTTTGGTAGGGGGCCAGGGCGAAAAGCTGTTTTTT,CASSLVGGQGEKLFF
TRBJ1-1,.,TRBV10-3,.,TGTGCCATCAGGGATCAGGGGAGCACTGAAGCTTTCTTT,CAIRDQGSTEAFF
TRBJ1-1,.,TRBV6-6,TRBD1,TGTGCCAGCAGTTCACCCAGACAGGGAGAAAAGGCTTTCTTT,CASSSPRQGEKAFF
TRBJ2-1,.,TRBV4-1,.,TGCGCCAGCAGCCGGGCTCAGGAGGGGAGTTCCTACAATGAGCAGTTCTTC,CASSRAQEGSSYNEQFF
TRBJ1-2,few,TRBV6-5,.,TGTGCCAGCGGGCAGGGCGTTGGTGGCTACACCTTC,CASGQGVGGYTF
TRBJ1-6,.,TRBV7-8,.,TGTGCCAGCAGCTTAGCGCAGGCTTGGAGGTCACCCCTCCACTTT,CASSLAQAWRSPLHF
TRBJ2-2,few,TRBV18,TRBD1,TGTGCCAGCTCACCAGGACAGGGGTCCACCGGGGAGCTGTTTTTT,CASSPGQGSTGELFF
TRBJ1-6,.,TRBV9,TRBD1,TGTGCCAGCAGCCCGGACAGGGGGTTCAATTCACCCCTCCACTTT,CASSPDRGFNSPLHF
TRBJ2-4,.,TRBV7-2,TRBD2,TGTGCCAGCAGCTGGGCTAGCGGAGCCAAAAACATTCAGTACTTC,CASSWASGAKNIQYF
TRBJ1-1,.,TRBV30,TRBD1,TGTGCCTGGACAGGACAGGGGACGACGAACACTGAAGCTTTCTTT,CAWTGQGTTNTEAFF
TRBJ2-5,.,TRBV2,.,TGTGCCAGCAGGCGAGGGGGACAAGAGACCCAGTACTTC,CASRRGGQETQYF
TRBJ1-4,.,TRBV5-4,.,TGTGCCAGCAGCTTGGTTGGGACTAAGGGGGAAAAACTGTTTTTT,CASSLVGTKGEKLFF
TRBJ2-5,few,TRBV5-6,TRBD2,TGTGCCAGCAGCCCGATTGCGACTAGCAGGGAGACCCAGTACTTC,CASSPIATSRETQYF
TRBJ2-5,.,TRBV5-1,TRBD1,TGCGCCAGCAGCTCCAAAGGGACAGGGAGGGCAGAGACCCAGTACTTC,CASSSKGTGRAETQYF
TRBJ2-2,.,TRBV30,TRBD1,TGTGCCTGGAGTCCCCCGGGACAGCTATACGGGGAGCTGTTTTTT,CAWSPPGQLYGELFF
TRBJ2-7,.,TRBV15,.,TGTGCCACCAGCAGCGGACAGTCCTACGAGCAGTACTTC,CATSSGQSYEQYF
TRBJ1-1,once,TRBV4-2,.,TGTGCCAGCAGCCAAGATCGGGACACTGAAGCTTTCTTT,CASSQDRDTEAFF
TRBJ2-3,.,TRBV6-5,.,TGTGCCAGCAGTGGGCGGACAGAAAGCACAGATACGCAGTATTTT,CASSGRTESTDTQYF
TRBJ1-1,once,TRBV5-1,.,TGCGCCAGCAGCTTGGCAACAGTTAACACTGAAGCTTTCTTT,CASSLATVNTEAFF
TRBJ2-7,.,TRBV28,TRBD1,TGTGCCAGCAGTTTACCCCCTTATGTCAGGGGGCGAAGTATTAGGGGGATCTACGAGCAGTACTTC,CASSLPPYVRGRSIRGIYEQYF
TRBJ1-2,.,TRBV5-1,.,TGCGCCAGCAGCCAAGGAGAAAACTATGGCTACACCTTC,CASSQGENYGYTF
TRBJ1-1,.,TRBV28,.,TGTGCCAGCTCTGGCCCTCCTGAAGCTTTCTTT,CASSGPPEAFF
TRBJ1-1,.,TRBV9,.,TGTGCCAGCGGGGACTCCCGGAACACTGAAGCTTTCTTT,CASGDSRNTEAFF
TRBJ1-4,.,TRBV4-1,TRBD1,TGCGCCAGCAGCCAGGAGGGACAGACAAATGAAAAACTGTTTTTT,CASSQEGQTNEKLFF
TRBJ2-1,medium-sized,TRBV5-1,TRBD2,TGCGCCAGCAGCTTGGGCGGGACTAGCGGCTATGAGCAGTTCTTC,CASSLGGTSGYEQFF
TRBJ1-1,.,TRBV18,.,TGTGCCAGCTCACCACAGGGGAAGGGCACTGAAGCTTTCTTT,CASSPQGKGTEAFF
TRBJ1-2,.,TRBV7-9,.,TGTGCCAGCAGCTTAGGCGGAGATACCTATGGCTACACCTTC,CASSLGGDTYGYTF
TRBJ1-5,.,TRBV28,.,TGTGCCAGCAGTTTATGGCAGGTCAATCAGCCCCAGCATTTT,CASSLWQVNQPQHF
TRBJ1-5,few,TRBV5-6,.,TGTGCCAGCAGCTTGGCGGATCAGCCCCAGCATTTT,CASSLADQPQHF
TRBJ1-4,.,TRBV7-6,TRBD1,TGTGCCAGCAGCTTCGGACAGGGAACTGAAAAACTGTTTTTT,CASSFGQGTEKLFF
TRBJ1-2,.,TRBV28,.,TGTGCCAGCAGTTTCGGGGGGTATGGCTACACCTTC,CASSFGGYGYTF
TRBJ2-3,.,TRBV7-2,TRBD2,TGTGCCAGCGGGCCTTTTAGCGGGGAATTTACGCAGTATTTT,CASGPFSGEFTQYF
TRBJ2-5,.,TRBV6-6,.,TGTGCCAGCAGACGACTAGAAGAGACCCAGTACTTC,CASRRLEETQYF
TRBJ1-6,.,TRBV2,.,TGTGCCAGCAGTGAAATCGGGGTTCAAGTCGGTTCACCCCTCCACTTT,CASSEIGVQVGSPLHF
TRBJ1-4,once,TRBV7-2,TRBD1,TGTGCCAGCACCCCGGGGAACAGGGGGGCTAATGAAAAACTGTTTTTT,CASTPGNRGANEKLFF
TRBJ2-7,few,TRBV9,TRBD1,TGTGCCAGCAGCCCTTCGACAGGGGGCTTCTACGAGCAGTACTTC,CASSPSTGGFYEQYF
TRBJ2-1,.,TRBV4-2,TRBD2,TGTGCCAGCAGCCAGCGGACTAGCGGGGACTCCTACAATGAGCAGTTCTTC,CASSQRTSGDSYNEQFF
TRBJ1-4,.,TRBV5-1,.,TGCGCCAGCAGCTTGGAAGGTTTGGGGCCGTCCAAAAAACTGTTTTTT,CASSLEGLGPSKKLFF